The sequence of this T cell receptor beta chain was determined in a study of shared clonotypes between healthy human individuals. On the study more broadly: In total, the donors were a couple of women and three men aged 18 to 49.

The study's findings and limits: Memory subsets generally showed smaller estimated richness than naive subsets did.

Turning to this clone: Its antigen is unknown.

The genomic DNA of each subset was split evenly across several immunoSEQ plates. Assay used: immunoSEQ multiplex PCR; TCRdb lists only in-frame clones, some missing. The data contain some 2 million clones, about 94% of them singletons. V was pared by 7 bases and J by 5 bases, with 8 bases between. CDR1 and CDR2 (germline): LNHDA, SQIVND (reference sequence). The CDR3 totals 12 residues. In the naive CD8 group, cells lacked CD45RO and were positively selected for CCR7, so terminally differentiated effector memory CD45RA+ cells were left out. The donors, healthy adults who were HIV-negative, had experienced no recent acute infections or vaccinations.

The V call is TRBV19, the J call TRBJ2-2; no reliable D call. This TCR came from a man younger than 35 in good health. The sequenced sample consisted of naive CD8+ T cells sorted from blood. CDR3 residues: CASMARTGELFF. The DNA of the CDR3 is TGTGCCAGTATGGCGAGGACCGGGGAGCTGTTTTTT.